This TCR beta chain is drawn from a study of Ad26.COV2.S vaccination and SARS-CoV-2 variants. The sample's treatment: 19 received Ad26.COV2.S at low or high dose, single or two shots; about 5 received placebo; per-sample allocation not given. The investigators took samples on day 63 after the first vaccine or placebo injection. Expression of Wuhan-strain SARS-CoV-2 spike came from the Ad26 vector that formed the vaccine. Study-wide results and limits: Recipients given vaccine exceeded placebo recipients in spike-specific TCR breadth. There was a possibility that the TCR breadth and depth analyses underestimated total T cell responses.

The repertoire was sequenced with immunoSEQ multiplex PCR; TCRdb's copy has only in-frame clones and lacks some. The table has roughly 320,000 clones, 80% to 90% seen once. Concerning this clone: The antigen remains undetermined.

The material was peripheral blood, obtained in a trial of Ad26.COV2.S vaccine versus placebo. The receptor comes from a person aged 18-60 years who received the Ad26.COV2.S COVID-19 vaccine or a placebo.

In DNA, the CDR3 is TGTGCCAGCTCACCTAGGGGACAGGGTTACACCGGGGAGCTGTTTTTT. This gives the protein CASSPRGQGYTGELFF. This chain joins TRBV18 and TRBJ2-2; TRBD1 matches at 9 bases. Germline V gene sequence: CDR1 KGHSH, CDR2 LQKENI. V shed 3 bases, J shed 3 bases, and the junction held 5 bases outside the gene matches. CDR3 length: 16 residues.